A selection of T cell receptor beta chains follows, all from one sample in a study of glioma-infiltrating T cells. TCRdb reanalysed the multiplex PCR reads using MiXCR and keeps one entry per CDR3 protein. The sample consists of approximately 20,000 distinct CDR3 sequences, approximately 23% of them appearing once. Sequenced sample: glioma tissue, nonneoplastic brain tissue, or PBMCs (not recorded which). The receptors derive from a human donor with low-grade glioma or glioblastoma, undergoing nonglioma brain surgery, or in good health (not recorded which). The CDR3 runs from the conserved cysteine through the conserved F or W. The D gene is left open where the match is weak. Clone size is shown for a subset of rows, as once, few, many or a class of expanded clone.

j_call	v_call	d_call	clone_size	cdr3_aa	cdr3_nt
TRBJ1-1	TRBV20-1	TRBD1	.	CSDGTGGARTEALF	TGCAGTGACGGGACAGGTGGCGCGAGGACTGAAGCTCTCTTT
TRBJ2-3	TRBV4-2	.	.	CASIKSTQGHTQYF	TGTGCCAGCATCAAGTCGACCCAGGGGCATACGCAGTATTTT
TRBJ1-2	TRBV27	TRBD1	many	CATGDRGDTNYGYTF	TGTGCCACCGGCGACAGGGGAGATACGAACTATGGCTACACCTTC
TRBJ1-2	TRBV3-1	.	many	CASSFGPRDGYTF	TGTGCCAGCAGCTTCGGTCCGAGGGATGGCTACACCTTC
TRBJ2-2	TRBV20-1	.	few	CSAKPHANTGELFF	TGCAGTGCTAAACCCCACGCGAACACCGGGGAGCTGTTTTTT
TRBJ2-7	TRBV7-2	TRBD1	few	CASSTTGHEQYF	TGTGCCAGCAGCACGACAGGGCACGAGCAGTACTTC
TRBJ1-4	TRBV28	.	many	CASSFGDYNEKLFF	TGTGCCAGCAGTTTCGGGGACTATAATGAAAAACTGTTTTTT
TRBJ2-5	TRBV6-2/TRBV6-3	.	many	CTSSSPGRGQETQYF	TGTACCAGCAGTTCCCCAGGGCGGGGCCAAGAGACCCAGTACTTC
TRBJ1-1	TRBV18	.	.	CASSLGLNTEAFF	TGTGCCAGCTCACTTGGACTGAACACTGAAGCTTTCTTT
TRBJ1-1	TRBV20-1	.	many	CSARGGVNTEAFF	TGCAGTGCTAGAGGGGGGGTGAACACTGAAGCTTTCTTT
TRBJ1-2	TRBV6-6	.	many	CASSYGFRTALHGYTF	TGTGCCAGCAGTTACGGATTTAGGACTGCCCTCCATGGCTACACCTTC
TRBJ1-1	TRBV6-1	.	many	CASISGPTEAFF	TGTGCCAGCATCTCAGGGCCTACTGAAGCTTTCTTT
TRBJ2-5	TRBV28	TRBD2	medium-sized	CASSLILAGGTQETQYF	TGTGCCAGCAGTTTAATACTAGCGGGGGGGACTCAAGAGACCCAGTACTTC
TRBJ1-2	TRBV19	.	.	CASSPVDTDYGYTF	TGTGCCAGTAGTCCGGTGGACACGGACTATGGCTACACCTTC
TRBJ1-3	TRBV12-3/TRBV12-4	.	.	CASRWGGRENTIYF	TGTGCCAGCAGATGGGGGGGAAGGGAAAACACCATATATTTT
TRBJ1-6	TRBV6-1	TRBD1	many	CASSPLPQGAGSPLHF	TGTGCCAGCAGTCCCCTTCCACAGGGGGCTGGATCACCCCTCCACTTT
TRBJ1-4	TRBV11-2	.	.	CASSSGTHEKLFF	TGTGCCAGCAGCTCGGGGACGCACGAAAAACTGTTTTTT
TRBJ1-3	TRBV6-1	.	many	CASGRHVSGNTIYF	TGTGCCAGCGGGCGGCACGTCTCTGGAAACACCATATATTTT
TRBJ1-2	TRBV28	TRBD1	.	CASSRDRVGGYTF	TGTGCCAGCAGCCGGGACAGGGTGGGAGGCTACACCTTC
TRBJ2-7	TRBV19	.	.	CASTSERSYEQYF	TGTGCCAGTACTTCCGAGAGGAGCTACGAGCAGTACTTC
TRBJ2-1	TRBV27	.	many	CASTPRAHLLFNEQFF	TGTGCCAGCACCCCCCGGGCCCACCTTCTCTTCAATGAGCAGTTCTTC
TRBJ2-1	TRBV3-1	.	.	CASSQTNYEQFF	TGTGCCAGCAGCCAGACTAATTACGAGCAGTTCTTC